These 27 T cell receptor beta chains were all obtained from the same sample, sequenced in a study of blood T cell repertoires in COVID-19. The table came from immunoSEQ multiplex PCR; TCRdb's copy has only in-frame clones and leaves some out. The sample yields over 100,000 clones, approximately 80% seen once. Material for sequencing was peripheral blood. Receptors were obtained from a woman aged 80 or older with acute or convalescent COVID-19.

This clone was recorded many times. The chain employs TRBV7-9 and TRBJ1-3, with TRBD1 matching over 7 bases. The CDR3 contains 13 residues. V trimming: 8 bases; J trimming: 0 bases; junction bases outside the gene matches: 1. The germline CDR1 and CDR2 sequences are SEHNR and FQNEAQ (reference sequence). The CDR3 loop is CASGDSSGNTIYF. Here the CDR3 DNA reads TGTGCCAGCGGGGACAGCTCTGGAAACACCATATATTTT.

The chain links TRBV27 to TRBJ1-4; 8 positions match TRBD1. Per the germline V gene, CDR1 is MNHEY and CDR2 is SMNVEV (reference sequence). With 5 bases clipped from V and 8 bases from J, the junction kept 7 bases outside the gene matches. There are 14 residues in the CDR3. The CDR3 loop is CASSPPGGKEKLFF. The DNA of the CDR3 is TGTGCCAGCAGTCCCCCAGGGGGCAAGGAAAAACTGTTTTTT.

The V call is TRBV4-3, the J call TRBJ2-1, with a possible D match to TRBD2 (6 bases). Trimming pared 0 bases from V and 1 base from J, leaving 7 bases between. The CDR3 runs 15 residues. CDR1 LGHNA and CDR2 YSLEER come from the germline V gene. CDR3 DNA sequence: TGCGCCAGCAGCCAAGATCGGGGGTCCTACAATGAGCAGTTCTTC. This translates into CASSQDRGSYNEQFF.

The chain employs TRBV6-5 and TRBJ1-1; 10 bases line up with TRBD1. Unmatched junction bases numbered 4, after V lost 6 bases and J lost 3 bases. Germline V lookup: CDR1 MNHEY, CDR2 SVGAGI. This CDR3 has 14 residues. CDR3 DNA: TGTGCCAGCAGACCGACAGGGGGCCACACTGAAGCTTTCTTT. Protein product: CASRPTGGHTEAFF.

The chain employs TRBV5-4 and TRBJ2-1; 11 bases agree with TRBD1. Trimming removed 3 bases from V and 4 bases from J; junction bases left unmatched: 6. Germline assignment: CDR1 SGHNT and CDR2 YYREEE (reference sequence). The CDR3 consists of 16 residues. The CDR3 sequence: CASSSSGTGGYNEQFF. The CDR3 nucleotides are TGTGCCAGCAGCTCGTCCGGGACAGGGGGTTACAATGAGCAGTTCTTC.

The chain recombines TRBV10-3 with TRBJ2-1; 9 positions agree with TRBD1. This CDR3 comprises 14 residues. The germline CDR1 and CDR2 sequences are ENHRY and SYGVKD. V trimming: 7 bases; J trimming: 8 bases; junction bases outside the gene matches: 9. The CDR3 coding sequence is TGTGCCATCAAGGAACAGGGGGCGAGGTATGAGCAGTTCTTC. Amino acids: CAIKEQGARYEQFF.

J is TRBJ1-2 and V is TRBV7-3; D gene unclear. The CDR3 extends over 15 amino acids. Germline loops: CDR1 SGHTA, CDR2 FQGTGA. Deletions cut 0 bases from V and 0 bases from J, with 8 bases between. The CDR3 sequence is CASSLTRRSNYGYTF. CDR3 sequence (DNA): TGTGCCAGCAGCTTAACCAGGCGCTCTAACTATGGCTACACCTTC.

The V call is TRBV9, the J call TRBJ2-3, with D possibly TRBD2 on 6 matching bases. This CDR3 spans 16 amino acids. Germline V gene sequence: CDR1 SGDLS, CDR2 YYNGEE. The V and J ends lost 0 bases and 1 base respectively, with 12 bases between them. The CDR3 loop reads CASSVGSGFGTDTQYF. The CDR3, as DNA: TGTGCCAGCAGCGTAGGGAGCGGGTTCGGCACAGATACGCAGTATTTT.

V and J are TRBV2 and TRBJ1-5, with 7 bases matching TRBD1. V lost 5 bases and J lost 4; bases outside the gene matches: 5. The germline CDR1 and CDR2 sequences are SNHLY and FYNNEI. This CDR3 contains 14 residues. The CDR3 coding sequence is TGTGCCAGCAGTCCCGACAGGGCAAATCAGCCCCAGCATTTT. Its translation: CASSPDRANQPQHF.

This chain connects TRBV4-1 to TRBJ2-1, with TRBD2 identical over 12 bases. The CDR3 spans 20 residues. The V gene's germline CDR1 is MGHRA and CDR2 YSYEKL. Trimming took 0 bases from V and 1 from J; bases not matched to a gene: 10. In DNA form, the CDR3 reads TGCGCCAGCAGCCAAGAAGGCGAGACTAGCGGGAGACTGTCCTACAATGAGCAGTTCTTC. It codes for CASSQEGETSGRLSYNEQFF.

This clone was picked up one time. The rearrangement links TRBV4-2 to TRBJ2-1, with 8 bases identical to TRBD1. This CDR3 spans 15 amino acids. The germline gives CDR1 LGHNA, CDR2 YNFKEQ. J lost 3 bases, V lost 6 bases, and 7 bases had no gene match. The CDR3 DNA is TGTGCCAGCAGTCCTGGGACAGGAAACTACAATGAGCAGTTCTTC. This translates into CASSPGTGNYNEQFF.

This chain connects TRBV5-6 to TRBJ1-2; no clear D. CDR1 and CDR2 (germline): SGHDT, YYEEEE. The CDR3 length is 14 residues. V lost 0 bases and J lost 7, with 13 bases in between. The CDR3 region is CASSLVGPGVGYTF. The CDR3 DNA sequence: TGTGCCAGCAGCTTGGTAGGGCCGGGAGTTGGCTACACCTTC.

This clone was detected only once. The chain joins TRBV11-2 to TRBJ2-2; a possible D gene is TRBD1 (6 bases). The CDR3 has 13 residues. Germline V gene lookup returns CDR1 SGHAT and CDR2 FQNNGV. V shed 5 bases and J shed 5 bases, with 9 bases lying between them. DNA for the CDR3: TGTGCCAGCAGCACAGGGTTGACCGGGGAGCTGTTTTTT. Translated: CASSTGLTGELFF.

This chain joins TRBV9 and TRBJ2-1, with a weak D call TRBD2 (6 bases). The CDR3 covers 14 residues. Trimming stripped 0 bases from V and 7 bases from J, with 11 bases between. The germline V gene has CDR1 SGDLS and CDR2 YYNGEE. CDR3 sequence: CASSVEFSGNEQFF. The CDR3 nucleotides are TGTGCCAGCAGCGTAGAATTTAGCGGAAATGAGCAGTTCTTC.

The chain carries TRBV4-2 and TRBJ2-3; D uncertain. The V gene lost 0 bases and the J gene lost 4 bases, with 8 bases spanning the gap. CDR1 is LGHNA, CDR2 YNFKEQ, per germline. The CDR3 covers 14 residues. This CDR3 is CASSQDQAPDTQYF. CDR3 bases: TGTGCCAGCAGCCAAGATCAAGCCCCAGATACGCAGTATTTT.

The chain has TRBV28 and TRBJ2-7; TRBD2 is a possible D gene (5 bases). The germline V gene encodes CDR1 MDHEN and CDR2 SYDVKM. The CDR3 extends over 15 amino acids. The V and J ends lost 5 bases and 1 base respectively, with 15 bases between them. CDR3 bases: TGTGCCAGCAGTCCAAATGCCCGGGGATCCTACGAGCAGTACTTC. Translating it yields CASSPNARGSYEQYF.

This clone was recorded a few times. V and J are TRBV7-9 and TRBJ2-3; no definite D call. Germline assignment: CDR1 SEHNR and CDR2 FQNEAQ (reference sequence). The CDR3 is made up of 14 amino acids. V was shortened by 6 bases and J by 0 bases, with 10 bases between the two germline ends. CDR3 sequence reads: CASRPDGSTDTQYF. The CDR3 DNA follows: TGTGCCAGCAGACCCGACGGGAGCACAGATACGCAGTATTTT.

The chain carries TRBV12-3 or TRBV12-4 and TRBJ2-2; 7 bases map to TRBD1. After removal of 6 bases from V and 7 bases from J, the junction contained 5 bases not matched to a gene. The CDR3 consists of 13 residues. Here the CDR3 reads CASSLTGHGELFF. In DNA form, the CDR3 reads TGTGCCAGCAGCCTGACAGGGCACGGGGAGCTGTTTTTT.

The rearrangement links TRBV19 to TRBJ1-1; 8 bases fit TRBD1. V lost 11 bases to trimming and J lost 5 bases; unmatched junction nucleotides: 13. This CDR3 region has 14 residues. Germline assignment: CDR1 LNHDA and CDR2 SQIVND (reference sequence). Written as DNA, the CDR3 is TGTGCCGCGCGAAGCAGGACAGGGAGGACTGAAGCTTTCTTT. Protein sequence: CAARSRTGRTEAFF.

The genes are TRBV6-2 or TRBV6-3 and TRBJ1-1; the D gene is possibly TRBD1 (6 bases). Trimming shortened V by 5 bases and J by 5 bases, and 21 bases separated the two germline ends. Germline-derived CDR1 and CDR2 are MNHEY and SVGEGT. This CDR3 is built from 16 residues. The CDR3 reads CASSRTSQGGQTEAFF. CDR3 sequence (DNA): TGTGCCAGCAGTCGAACGTCACAGGGAGGGCAGACTGAAGCTTTCTTT.

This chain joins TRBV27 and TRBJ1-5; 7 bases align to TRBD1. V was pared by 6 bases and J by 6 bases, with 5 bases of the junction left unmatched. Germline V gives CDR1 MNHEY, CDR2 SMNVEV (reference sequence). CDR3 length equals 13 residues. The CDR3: CASSPGQFQPQHF. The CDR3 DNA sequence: TGTGCCAGCAGCCCGGGACAGTTTCAGCCCCAGCATTTT.

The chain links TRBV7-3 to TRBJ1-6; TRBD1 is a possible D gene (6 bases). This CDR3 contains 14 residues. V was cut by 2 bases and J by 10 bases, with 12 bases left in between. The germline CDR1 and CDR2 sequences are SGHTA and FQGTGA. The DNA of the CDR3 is TGTGCCAGCAGCTTACAGGGGCTGAACTCACCCCTCCACTTT. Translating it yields CASSLQGLNSPLHF.

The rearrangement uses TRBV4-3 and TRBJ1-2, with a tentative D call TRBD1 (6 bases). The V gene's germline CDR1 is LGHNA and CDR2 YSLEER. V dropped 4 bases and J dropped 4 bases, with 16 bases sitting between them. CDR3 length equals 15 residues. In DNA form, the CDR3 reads TGCGCCAGCAGCCCCCAAGGGGGTGAAGGCTATGGCTACACCTTC. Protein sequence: CASSPQGGEGYGYTF.

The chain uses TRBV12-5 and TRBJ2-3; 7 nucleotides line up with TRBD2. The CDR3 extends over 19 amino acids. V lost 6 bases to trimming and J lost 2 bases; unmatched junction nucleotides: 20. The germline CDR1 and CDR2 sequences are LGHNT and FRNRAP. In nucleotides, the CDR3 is TGTGCTAGTGGCCTCTCCGCGGAGGGAGGGATGCTTGACACAGATACGCAGTATTTT. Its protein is CASGLSAEGGMLDTDTQYF. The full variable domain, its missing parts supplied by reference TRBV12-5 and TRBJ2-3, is DARVTQTPRHKVTEMGQEVTMRCQPILGHNTVFWYRQTMMQGLELLAYFRNRAPLDDSGMPKDRFSAEMPDATLATLKIQPSEPRDSAVYFCASGLSAEGGMLDTDTQYFGPGTRLTVL.

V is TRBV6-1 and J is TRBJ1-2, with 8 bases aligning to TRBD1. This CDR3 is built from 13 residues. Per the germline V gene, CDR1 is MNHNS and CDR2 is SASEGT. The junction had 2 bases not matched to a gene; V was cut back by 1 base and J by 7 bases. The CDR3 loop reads CASSEGTGFGYTF. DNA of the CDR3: TGTGCCAGCAGTGAAGGGACAGGGTTTGGCTACACCTTC.

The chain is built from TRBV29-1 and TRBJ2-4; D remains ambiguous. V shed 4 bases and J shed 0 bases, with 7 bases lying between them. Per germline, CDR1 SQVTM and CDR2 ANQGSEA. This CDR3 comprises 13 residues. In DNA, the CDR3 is TGCAGCGTTGGTCCTGTAGCCAAAAACATTCAGTACTTC. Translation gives CSVGPVAKNIQYF.

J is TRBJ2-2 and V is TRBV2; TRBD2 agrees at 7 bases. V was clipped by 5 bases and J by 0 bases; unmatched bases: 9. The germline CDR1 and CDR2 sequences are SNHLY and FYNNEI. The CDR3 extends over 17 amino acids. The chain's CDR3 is CASSSPPGLANTGELFF. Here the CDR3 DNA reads TGTGCCAGCAGTAGCCCCCCTGGACTAGCGAACACCGGGGAGCTGTTTTTT.